These 5 T cell receptor beta chains were all obtained from the same sample, sequenced in a study of T cell responses to AZD1222 COVID-19 vaccine. Repertoires were generated with immunoSEQ multiplex PCR, while TCRdb's copy carries only in-frame clones and drops some. Of roughly 140,000 clones listed, 90% to 95% are singletons. Sample: peripheral blood, taken on day 0 of AZD1222 vaccination. All receptors derive from an adult in good health.

This chain connects TRBV27 to TRBJ2-7; perhaps TRBD1 as D (6 bases). V lost 4 bases, J lost 3 bases, and 31 bases lay in between. This CDR3 spans 20 amino acids. CDR1 and CDR2 from the germline V gene are MNHEY and SMNVEV (reference sequence). The chain's CDR3 is CASSWHPVRGISENIYEQYF. DNA of the CDR3: TGTGCCAGCAGTTGGCACCCGGTCAGGGGTATCTCCGAAAATATCTACGAGCAGTACTTC.

The chain recombines TRBV11-3 with TRBJ2-1; TRBD2 agrees at 10 bases. V shed 5 bases and J 9 bases; nucleotides not matched to a gene: 16. The CDR3 is 17 amino acids. From germline, CDR1 is SGHNT and CDR2 YENEEA. The CDR3 protein is CASSPRLAGDGKLEQFF. The DNA of the CDR3 is TGTGCCAGCAGCCCCCGACTAGCGGGCGACGGAAAGCTTGAGCAGTTCTTC.

This chain joins TRBV4-3 and TRBJ2-1; D might be TRBD1 (5 bases). The CDR3 consists of 19 residues. The V end was cut by 1 base, the J end by 0 bases, with 19 bases between. Germline CDR1 and CDR2: LGHNA and YSLEER. For the CDR3, the DNA is TGCGCCAGCAGCCAAGGACCAGGGTTAGGGATTAGCTCCTACAATGAGCAGTTCTTC. Translating it yields CASSQGPGLGISSYNEQFF.

The chain employs TRBV5-1 and TRBJ2-3; D uncertain. This CDR3 region has 14 residues. V was trimmed by 7 bases and J by 2 bases, leaving 14 bases between them. Germline CDR1 SGHRS, CDR2 YFSETQ. The CDR3 loop is CASALLGYTDTQYF. DNA of the CDR3: TGCGCCAGCGCCTTACTGGGATACACAGATACGCAGTATTTT.

This clone was detected only a few times. Different DNA sequences within this sample yield the same CDR3. This chain links TRBV28 with TRBJ1-2, with D unresolved. The V end was cut by 2 bases, the J end by 3 bases, with 4 bases between. There are 12 residues in the CDR3. Germline CDR1 and CDR2: MDHEN and SYDVKM. The CDR3 protein is CASSLGYYGYTF. CDR3 bases: TGTGCCAGCAGTTTAGGGTACTATGGCTACACCTTC.